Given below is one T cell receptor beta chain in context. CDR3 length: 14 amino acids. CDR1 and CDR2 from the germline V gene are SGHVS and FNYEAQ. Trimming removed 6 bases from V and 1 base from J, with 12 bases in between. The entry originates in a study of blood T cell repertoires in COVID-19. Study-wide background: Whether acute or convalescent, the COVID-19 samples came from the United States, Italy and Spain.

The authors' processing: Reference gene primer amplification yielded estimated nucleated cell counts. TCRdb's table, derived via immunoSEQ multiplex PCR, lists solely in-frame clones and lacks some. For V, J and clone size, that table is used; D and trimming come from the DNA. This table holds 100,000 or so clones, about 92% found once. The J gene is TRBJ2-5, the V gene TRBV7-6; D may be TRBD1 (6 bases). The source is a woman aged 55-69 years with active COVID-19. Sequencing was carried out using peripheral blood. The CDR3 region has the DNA TGTGCCAGCAGTTCCGGGACAACCCAAGAGACCCAGTACTTC. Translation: CASSSGTTQETQYF.